This T cell receptor beta chain stems from a study of radiation and T cells in renal cell carcinoma. Whole-study results and caveats: Baseline intratumoral clonotype presence is unknown without pretreatment biopsies. In blood, top tumor clones expanded by 2 weeks, shrinking by 4.

The time point was: blood 2 weeks post-SBRT. Documented treatment: 15 Gy SBRT to primary tumor, nephrectomy 4 weeks later. In the case of this clone: As yet, its antigen is unknown.

The CDR3 is 15 amino acids. Germline lookup yields CDR1 SGHNT and CDR2 YYREEE (reference sequence). V shed 3 bases and J 4 bases; nucleotides not matched to a gene: 8. Using immunoSEQ multiplex PCR, the repertoire was profiled, and TCRdb retains in-frame clones only, with some absent. The data hold about 130,000 clones, with approximately 90% observed a single time. The rearrangement links TRBV5-4 to TRBJ2-7, with TRBD1 matching 9 bases. This material consisted of blood, taken from a patient whose treatment included radiotherapy and nephrectomy. The source of this sequence is a woman aged 70-85 years with renal cell carcinoma. Here the CDR3 DNA reads TGTGCCAGCAGCTCACTACGGGACAGGGTATACGAGCAGTACTTC. Translated: CASSSLRDRVYEQYF.